The 18 T cell receptor beta chains listed next were all sequenced from one sample in a study of blood T cell repertoires in COVID-19. This table comes from immunoSEQ multiplex PCR, and its TCRdb copy is limited to in-frame clones, with some not included. The sample carries about 260,000 clones, about 88% recorded once. Material for sequencing was peripheral blood. The receptors derive from a man aged 55 to 70 who had recovered from COVID-19.

V gene TRBV9 combines with J gene TRBJ1-5, with D perhaps TRBD1 (6 bases). V was shortened by 4 bases and J by 2 bases, with 13 bases between the two germline ends. The CDR3 sequence is 15 residues long. CDR1 SGDLS and CDR2 YYNGEE come from the germline V gene. The CDR3: CASSPRAGGNQPQHF. The DNA for the CDR3 is TGTGCCAGCAGCCCCCGGGCAGGGGGCAATCAGCCCCAGCATTTT. The full variable domain, completed using reference TRBV9 and TRBJ1-5, is DSGVTQTPKHLITATGQRVTLRCSPRSGDLSVYWYQQSLDQGLQFLIQYYNGEERAKGNILERFSAQQFPDLHSELNLSSLELGDSALYFCASSPRAGGNQPQHFGDGTRLSIL.

This chain joins TRBV7-3 and TRBJ2-1, with 9 bases identical to TRBD1. The CDR3 has 17 amino acids. Unmatched junction bases numbered 15, after V lost 6 bases and J lost 6 bases. Germline CDR1 is SGHTA and CDR2 is FQGTGA. DNA of the CDR3: TGTGCCAGCAGTCCCCGACCGGGACAGGGTATTTTCAATGAGCAGTTCTTC. Its translation: CASSPRPGQGIFNEQFF.

CDR3 in DNA: TGTGCCTGGAGTCGTAACACTGAAGCTTTCTTT. It specifies CAWSRNTEAFF. J is TRBJ1-1 and V is TRBV30; no definite D call. Looked up from germline, CDR1 is GTSNPN and CDR2 is SVGIG (reference sequence). The CDR3 consists of 11 residues. V lost 2 bases to trimming and J lost 2 bases, with 3 bases between them. Drawing the rest from reference TRBV30 and TRBJ1-1, the complete variable domain is SQTIHQWPATLVQPVGSPLSLECTVEGTSNPNLYWYRQAAGRGLQLLFYSVGIGQISSEVPQNLSASRPQDRQFILSSKKLLLSDSGFYLCAWSRNTEAFFGQGTRLTVV.

The CDR3 reads CAIPLAGITDTQYF. The CDR3 nucleotides read TGCGCCATCCCCCTAGCGGGGATCACAGATACGCAGTATTTT. The genes are TRBV10-1 and TRBJ2-3; 9 bases fit TRBD2. V lost 10 bases to trimming and J lost 2 bases; unmatched junction nucleotides: 7. The CDR3 is made up of 14 amino acids. Per the germline V gene, CDR1 is WNHNN and CDR2 is SYGVQD (reference sequence).

The chain couples TRBV19 to TRBJ2-4; possible D gene TRBD1, 6 bases. This CDR3 has 12 residues. Trimming removed 6 bases at V and 6 bases at J, with 9 bases between. Germline lookup yields CDR1 LNHDA and CDR2 SQIVND (reference sequence). CDR3 sequence reads: CASSLRGNIQYF. CDR3 DNA: TGTGCCAGTAGCCTCAGGGGAAACATTCAGTACTTC.

The DNA of the CDR3 is TGTGCCAGCAGCAAAGCTCCGGAAGGTACCCTGGCGGACACTGAAGCTTTCTTT. This codes for CASSKAPEGTLADTEAFF. V gene TRBV21-1 combines with J gene TRBJ1-1. TRBV21-1 is reported as a pseudogene. This CDR3 contains 18 residues.

V and J are TRBV3-1 (or the pseudogene TRBV3-2) and TRBJ1-5, with TRBD1 as a possible D gene (5 bases). The length of the CDR3 is 13 residues. Germline V gene data show CDR1 as LGHDT and CDR2 as YNNKEL (reference sequence). Trimming removed 1 base at V and 7 bases at J, with 8 bases between. CDR3 in amino acids: CASSQARGQPQHF. The CDR3, as DNA: TGTGCCAGCAGCCAAGCAAGGGGACAGCCCCAGCATTTT.

The chain uses TRBV7-2 and TRBJ1-5, with TRBD1 as a possible D gene (6 bases). Germline V gene lookup returns CDR1 SGHTA and CDR2 FQGNSA. The germline V and J ends were trimmed by 1 base and 2 bases, with 12 bases remaining between them. This CDR3 has 16 residues. CDR3 region: CASSLERAGGNQPQHF. In DNA, the CDR3 is TGTGCCAGCAGCTTAGAGAGGGCAGGGGGCAATCAGCCCCAGCATTTT.

The chain links TRBV18 to TRBJ1-2, with 7 bases matching TRBD1. Germline CDR1 KGHSH, CDR2 LQKENI. The CDR3 totals 15 residues. V dropped 2 bases and J dropped 2; count of bases not matched to a gene: 5. DNA of the CDR3: TGTGCCAGCTCACCAATCCGGGACAGAAACTATGGCTACACCTTC. The encoded protein is CASSPIRDRNYGYTF.

The chain couples TRBV5-1 to TRBJ2-5; D not certain. The CDR3 extends over 12 amino acids. V was trimmed by 6 bases and J by 5 bases, leaving 11 bases between them. Germline V gene data show CDR1 as SGHRS and CDR2 as YFSETQ. The CDR3 region has the DNA TGCGCCAGCACCTCCGCCGGGGAGACCCAGTACTTC. Translated: CASTSAGETQYF.

The V and J genes are TRBV7-6 and TRBJ2-3; TRBD2 agrees at 13 bases. CDR3 length equals 17 residues. Looked up from germline, CDR1 is SGHVS and CDR2 is FNYEAQ. V was pared by 5 bases and J by 0 bases, with 5 bases of the junction left unmatched. The CDR3 region has the DNA TGTGCCAGCAGCAAGGGACTAGCGGGGTCTAGCACAGATACGCAGTATTTT. It translates to CASSKGLAGSSTDTQYF. Supplemented by reference TRBV7-6 and TRBJ2-3, the full variable domain reads GAGVSQSPRYKVTKRGQDVALRCDPISGHVSLYWYRQALGQGPEFLTYFNYEAQQDKSGLPNDRFSAERPEGSISTLTIQRTEQRDSAMYRCASSKGLAGSSTDTQYFGPGTRLTVL.

The chain joins TRBV24-1 to TRBJ2-1; 11 nucleotides match TRBD1. This CDR3 contains 15 residues. Losses at the gene ends were 4 bases for V and 6 bases for J; bases not matched to a gene: 4. Per the germline V gene, CDR1 is KGHDR and CDR2 is SFDVKD. As DNA, the CDR3 is TGTGCCACCAGTGAAGCCGGGACAGGGGGCAATGAGCAGTTCTTC. Translation: CATSEAGTGGNEQFF.

This clone was seen only once. The CDR3 loop is CASSDIRDSGQETQYF. As DNA, the CDR3 is TGTGCCAGCAGTGATATCCGGGACAGCGGACAAGAGACCCAGTACTTC. The rearrangement joins TRBV6-1 to TRBJ2-5; 7 nucleotides match TRBD1. Germline V gene data show CDR1 as MNHNS and CDR2 as SASEGT. V lost 3 bases, J lost 2 bases, and 9 bases stayed unmatched. This CDR3 has 16 residues.

The chain has TRBV29-1 and TRBJ2-3; D is perhaps TRBD2 (6 bases). The CDR3 is 13 residues long. Trimming removed 4 bases from V and 5 bases from J, with 13 bases in between. Germline assignment: CDR1 SQVTM and CDR2 ANQGSEA. The CDR3 protein is CSVVAGSGDTQYF. The CDR3 DNA reads as TGCAGCGTTGTGGCGGGGAGTGGAGATACGCAGTATTTT.

J is TRBJ2-3 and V is TRBV18; TRBD2 is a possible D gene (6 bases). The CDR3 covers 16 residues. The germline CDR1 and CDR2 sequences are KGHSH and LQKENI. Trimming cost V 4 bases and J 1 base, with 15 bases left between them. CDR3: CASSHAPAGRTDTQYF. The CDR3, as DNA: TGTGCCAGCTCACACGCCCCGGCGGGGCGCACAGATACGCAGTATTTT. Filled out from reference TRBV18 and TRBJ2-3, the complete variable domain reads NAGVMQNPRHLVRRRGQEARLRCSPMKGHSHVYWYRQLPEEGLKFMVYLQKENIIDESGMPKERFSAEFPKEGPSILRIQQVVRGDSAAYFCASSHAPAGRTDTQYFGPGTRLTVL.

This chain joins TRBV3-1 (or the pseudogene TRBV3-2) and TRBJ1-6, with 7 bases that match TRBD1. The CDR3 has 16 amino acids. The germline V gene encodes CDR1 LGHDT and CDR2 YNNKEL (reference sequence). With V trimmed by 2 bases and J by 7 bases, 8 bases remained unmatched. The CDR3 DNA follows: TGTGCCAGCAGCCAACTCGACAGGGCTCCAAATTCACCCCTCCACTTT. Translating it yields CASSQLDRAPNSPLHF.

The chain carries TRBV4-2 and TRBJ1-4; D unresolved. Trimming took 3 bases from V and 2 from J, leaving 13 bases between them. This CDR3 has 16 residues. CDR1 LGHNA and CDR2 YNFKEQ come from the germline V gene. CDR3 loop: CASSHPDRTTNEKLFF. As DNA, the CDR3 is TGTGCCAGCAGCCACCCTGACCGGACTACTAATGAAAAACTGTTTTTT.

The rearrangement joins TRBV6-1 to TRBJ2-7; no firm D call. The ends were cut back, 2 bases at V and 0 bases at J, with 14 bases in the middle. This CDR3 spans 16 amino acids. Germline values: CDR1 MNHNS, CDR2 SASEGT. Here the CDR3 DNA reads TGTGCCAGCAGTGAATTCGTGGTGCCGGGCTCCTACGAGCAGTACTTC. It is translated as CASSEFVVPGSYEQYF.